This record concerns one T cell receptor (beta chain) sequence. Its antigen is not identified. This specimen comes from a study of T cells in Graves' hyperthyroidism and ophthalmopathy. General study results and limits: Ophthalmopathy stood apart from stable hyperthyroidism in a 13 V-J model. In the blood, most expanded thyroid clonotypes above 0.001 appeared as well. With a median lead of approximately six months before onset, the model predicted ophthalmopathy.

Authors of the study amplified TCR beta CDR3 regions from RNA transcripts. The TCR CDR3 was amplified in a first-round RT-PCR using the HTBI primer set. TCRdb used MiXCR to reprocess the multiplex PCR reads, holding one entry per CDR3 protein. The sample lists 560,000 or so distinct CDR3 sequences, just under 20% seen once, with approximately 50% in the top ten. CDR3 length: 16 residues. Trimming removed 6 bases from V and 4 bases from J; junction bases left unmatched: 6. Germline V gives CDR1 MDHEN, CDR2 SYDVKM. Uncontrolled infection, other autoimmune disease, pregnancy or lactation excluded patients.

The sample was blood. This chain links TRBV28 with TRBJ2-2; 12 nucleotides align to TRBD2. The clonotype originates from a man aged 40-50 years with Graves' ophthalmopathy. The CDR3 region is CASRVLAGGFTGELFF. CDR3 coding DNA: TGTGCCAGCAGGGTCCTAGCGGGAGGGTTCACCGGGGAGCTGTTTTTT.